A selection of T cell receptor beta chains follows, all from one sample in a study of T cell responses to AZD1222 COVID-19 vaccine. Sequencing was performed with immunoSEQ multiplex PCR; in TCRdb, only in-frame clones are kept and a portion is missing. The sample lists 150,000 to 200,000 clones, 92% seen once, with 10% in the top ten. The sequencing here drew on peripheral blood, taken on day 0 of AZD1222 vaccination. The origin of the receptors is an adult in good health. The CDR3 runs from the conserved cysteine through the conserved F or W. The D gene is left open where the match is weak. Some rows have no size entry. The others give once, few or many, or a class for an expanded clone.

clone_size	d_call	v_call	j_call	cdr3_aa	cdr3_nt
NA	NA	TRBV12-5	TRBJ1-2	CASGLGTGESGYTF	TGTGCTAGTGGTTTGGGCACGGGGGAAAGTGGCTACACCTTC
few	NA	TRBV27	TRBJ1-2	CASSLGVSGGAGGYTF	TGTGCCAGCAGTTTAGGGGTATCCGGGGGCGCAGGTGGCTACACCTTC
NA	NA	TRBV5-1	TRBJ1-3	CASRAASGNTIYF	TGCGCCAGCAGAGCTGCCTCTGGAAACACCATATATTTT
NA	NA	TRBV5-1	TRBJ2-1	CASSFNAGTGYNEQFF	TGCGCCAGCAGCTTTAACGCCGGGACGGGGTACAATGAGCAGTTCTTC
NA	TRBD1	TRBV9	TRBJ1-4	CASSLQGGFNEKLFF	TGTGCCAGCAGCCTCCAAGGGGGCTTTAATGAAAAACTGTTTTTT
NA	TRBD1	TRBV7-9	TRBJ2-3	CASRTRDSLTDTQYF	TGTGCCAGCCGTACGAGGGACAGCCTCACAGATACGCAGTATTTT
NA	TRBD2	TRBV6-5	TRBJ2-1	CASSSPASGRVNEQFF	TGTGCCAGCAGTTCTCCGGCTAGCGGGAGGGTAAATGAGCAGTTCTTC
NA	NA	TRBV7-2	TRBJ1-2	CASSHSGRRGVGGYTF	TGTGCCAGCAGCCATAGCGGTAGGCGCGGGGTTGGAGGCTACACCTTC
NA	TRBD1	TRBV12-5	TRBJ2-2	CASATQQGATGELFF	TGTGCTAGTGCCACCCAACAGGGGGCGACCGGGGAGCTGTTTTTT
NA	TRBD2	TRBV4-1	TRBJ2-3	CASSPLTSGVPTGTQYF	TGCGCCAGCAGCCCACTGACTAGCGGGGTTCCGACGGGTACGCAGTATTTT
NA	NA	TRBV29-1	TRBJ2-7	CSVVVAGSAYEQYF	TGCAGCGTTGTGGTAGCAGGGAGTGCCTACGAGCAGTACTTC
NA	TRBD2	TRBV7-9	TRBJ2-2	CASSARLAGTGELFF	TGTGCCAGCAGCGCCCGACTAGCTGGCACCGGGGAGCTGTTTTTT
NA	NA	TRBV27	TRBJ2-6	CASSLWFGSGANVLTF	TGTGCCAGCAGTTTATGGTTCGGCTCTGGGGCCAACGTCCTGACTTTC
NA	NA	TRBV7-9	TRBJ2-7	CASSHFGGGRPEQYF	TGTGCCAGCAGCCACTTTGGGGGGGGGCGGCCCGAGCAGTACTTC
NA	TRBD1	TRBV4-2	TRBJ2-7	CASSQTGGSYEQYF	TGTGCCAGCAGCCAAACAGGGGGAAGCTACGAGCAGTACTTC
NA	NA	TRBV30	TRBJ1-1	CAWSVDGRGTEAFF	TGTGCCTGGAGTGTTGACGGCAGGGGTACTGAAGCTTTCTTT
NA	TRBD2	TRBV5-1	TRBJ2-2	CASSLAGRNTGELFF	TGCGCCAGCAGCTTAGCGGGGAGGAACACCGGGGAGCTGTTTTTT
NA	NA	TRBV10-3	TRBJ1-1	CAISDQATEAFF	TGTGCCATCAGTGATCAAGCCACTGAAGCTTTCTTT
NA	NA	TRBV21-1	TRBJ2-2	CASSKAGELFF	TGTGCCAGCAGCAAAGCCGGGGAGCTGTTTTTT
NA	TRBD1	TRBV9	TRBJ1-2	CASSEQGDYGYTF	TGTGCCAGCAGCGAACAGGGGGACTATGGCTACACCTTC
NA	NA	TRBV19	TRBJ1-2	CASSPGFNYGYTF	TGTGCCAGTAGTCCAGGTTTCAACTATGGCTACACCTTC
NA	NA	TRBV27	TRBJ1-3	CASRTGIPGNTIYF	TGTGCCAGCAGAACAGGGATTCCTGGAAACACCATATATTTT